These T cell receptor beta chains were read from a single sample in a study of T-cell memory formation after mild COVID-19. TCRdb called the 5' RACE reads again in MiXCR, with one record for every CDR3 protein. The table includes 470,000 or so distinct CDR3 sequences, more than 15% detected once. The sequencing sample was made of PBMCs or a T cell subset sorted from them (not recorded which). The receptors come from a man aged 18 to 29 who had mild COVID-19 (a few samples of this study predate the infection). Cell type and time point are not known. CDR3s include the opening cysteine and the closing phenylalanine or tryptophan. Expanded clones get a size class; other rows say once, few or many, or leave the size out.

TRBV7-2 . CASSLETESRYGYTF
TRBV12-3/TRBV12-4 few CASSWLGGIEQFF
TRBV6-2/TRBV6-3 . CASSYGRQETQYF
TRBV5-1 . CASSLDPKGSGELFF
TRBV27 few CASSLSFQRGSEQFF
TRBV5-1 . CASSFWPRTDTQYF
TRBV29-1 . CSVGSYGAKNIQYF
TRBV7-3 many CASSLEGGYGYTF
TRBV7-2 few CASSFRGAYEQYF
TRBV11-2 . CASSLWDRNTEAFF
TRBV27 . CASGSHLTDTQYF
TRBV7-9 few CASSSVERTEAFF
TRBV5-4 . CASSMGEETQYF
TRBV20-1 . CSARDPGGVFSNQPQHF
TRBV4-1 few CASSQEGYGYTF
TRBV27 once CASSLWTTGWALNEQFF
TRBV7-2 few CASSPKNGQGGQPQHF
TRBV9 . CASSVQAISGGINEQFF
TRBV12-3/TRBV12-4 many CASSLAAQGSSYNEQFF
TRBV6-2/TRBV6-3 many CASRHLGDLNYEQYF
TRBV7-2 many CASSLPEGPNTGELFF
TRBV6-6 . CASSVTRPGSPLHF
TRBV19 few CASSSLFWGYTF
TRBV5-5 . CASSLAYYEQYF
TRBV7-3 few CASSQQGQETEAFF
TRBV7-2 few CASSVSSGAVDTQYF
TRBV6-6 few CASSYGAEPQHF